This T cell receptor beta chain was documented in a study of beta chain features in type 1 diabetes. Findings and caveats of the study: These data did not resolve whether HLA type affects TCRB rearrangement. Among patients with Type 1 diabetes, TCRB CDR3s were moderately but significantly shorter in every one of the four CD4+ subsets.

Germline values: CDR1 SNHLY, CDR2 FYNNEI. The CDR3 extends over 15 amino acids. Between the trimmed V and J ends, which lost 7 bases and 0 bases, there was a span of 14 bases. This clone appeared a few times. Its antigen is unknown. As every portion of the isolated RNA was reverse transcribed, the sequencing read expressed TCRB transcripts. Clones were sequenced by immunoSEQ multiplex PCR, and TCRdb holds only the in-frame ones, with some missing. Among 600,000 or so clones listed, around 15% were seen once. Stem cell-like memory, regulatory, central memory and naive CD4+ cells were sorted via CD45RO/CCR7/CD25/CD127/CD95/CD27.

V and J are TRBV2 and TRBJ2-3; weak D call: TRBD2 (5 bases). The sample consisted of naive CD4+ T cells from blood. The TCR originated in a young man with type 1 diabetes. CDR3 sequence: CASTLSGASTDTQYF. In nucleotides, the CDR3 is TGTGCCAGCACACTCAGCGGAGCAAGCACAGATACGCAGTATTTT.